This TCR beta chain was recovered during a study of breast tumors, draining lymph nodes, adjacent tissues. Findings and limits, study-wide: Most tumor T cells seemingly derive from lymph node, then expand in tumor. Luminal-like breast cancer showed significantly greater tumor-nontumor repertoire similarity than basal-like breast cancer did. That most tumor T cells come from lymph nodes remained unproven. Tumor repertoires ranked between lymph nodes and nontumor tissue in diversity, with V and J gene preferences.

This clonotype was recorded many times. Antigen specificity is unknown. Each CDR3 protein gets one entry after TCRdb re-called the multiplex PCR reads with MiXCR. This sample carries about 130,000 distinct CDR3 sequences, over 20% of them seen once, and the ten largest clones take roughly 2.4%. Breast cancer patients provided tissue from their axillary draining lymph nodes. This TCR came from a female donor with breast cancer. Some clones in this sample may be carry-over from other donors' samples. Sequences were obtained from axillary lymph node tissue.

This CDR3 reads CASSQDNGYTF. As DNA, the CDR3 is TGCGCCAGCAGCCAAGATAATGGCTACACCTTC. The chain joins TRBV4-1 to TRBJ1-2; D uncertain. The CDR3 extends over 11 amino acids. Deletions cut 0 bases from V and 6 bases from J, with 2 bases between. Germline V CDR1 and CDR2: MGHRA, YSYEKL.